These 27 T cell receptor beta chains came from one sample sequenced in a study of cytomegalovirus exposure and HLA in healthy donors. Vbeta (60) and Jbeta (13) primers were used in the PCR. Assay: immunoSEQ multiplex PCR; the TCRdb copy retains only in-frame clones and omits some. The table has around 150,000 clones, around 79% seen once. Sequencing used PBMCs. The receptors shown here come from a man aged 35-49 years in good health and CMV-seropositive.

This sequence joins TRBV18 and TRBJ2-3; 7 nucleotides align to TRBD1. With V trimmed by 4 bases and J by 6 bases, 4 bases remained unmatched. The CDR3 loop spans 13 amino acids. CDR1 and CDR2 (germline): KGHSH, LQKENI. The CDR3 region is CASSLAGGDTQYF. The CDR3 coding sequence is TGTGCCAGCTCACTTGCAGGGGGTGATACGCAGTATTTT.

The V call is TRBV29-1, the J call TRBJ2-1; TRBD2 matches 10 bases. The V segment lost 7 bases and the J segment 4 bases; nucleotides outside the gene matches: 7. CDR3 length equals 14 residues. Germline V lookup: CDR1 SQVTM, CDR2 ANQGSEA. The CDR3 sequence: CSARLAGVYNEQFF. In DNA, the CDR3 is TGCAGCGCCCGACTAGCGGGCGTATACAATGAGCAGTTCTTC.

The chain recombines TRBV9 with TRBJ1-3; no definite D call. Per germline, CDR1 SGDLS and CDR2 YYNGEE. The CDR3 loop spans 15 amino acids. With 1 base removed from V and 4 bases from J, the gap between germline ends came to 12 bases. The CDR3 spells CASSVNGPPGNTIYF. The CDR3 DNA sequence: TGTGCCAGCAGCGTAAACGGTCCGCCAGGAAACACCATATATTTT.

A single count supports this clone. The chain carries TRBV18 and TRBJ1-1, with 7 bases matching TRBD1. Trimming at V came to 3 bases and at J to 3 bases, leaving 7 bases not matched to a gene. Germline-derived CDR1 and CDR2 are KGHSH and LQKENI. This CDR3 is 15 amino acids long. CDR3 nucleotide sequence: TGTGCCAGCTCACCGGACTACAGGGGATACACTGAAGCTTTCTTT. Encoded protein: CASSPDYRGYTEAFF.

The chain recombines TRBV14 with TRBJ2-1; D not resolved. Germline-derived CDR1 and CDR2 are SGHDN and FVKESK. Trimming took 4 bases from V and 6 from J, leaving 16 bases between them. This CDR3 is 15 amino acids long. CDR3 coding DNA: TGTGCCAGCAGCCGACGATCTCTGAGGTCCAATGAGCAGTTCTTC. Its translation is CASSRRSLRSNEQFF.

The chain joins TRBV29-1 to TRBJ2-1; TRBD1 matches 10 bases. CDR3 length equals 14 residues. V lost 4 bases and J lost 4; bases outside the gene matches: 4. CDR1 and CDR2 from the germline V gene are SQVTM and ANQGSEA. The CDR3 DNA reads TGCAGCGTTGGTCCGGGACAGGGGTACAATGAGCAGTTCTTC. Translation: CSVGPGQGYNEQFF.

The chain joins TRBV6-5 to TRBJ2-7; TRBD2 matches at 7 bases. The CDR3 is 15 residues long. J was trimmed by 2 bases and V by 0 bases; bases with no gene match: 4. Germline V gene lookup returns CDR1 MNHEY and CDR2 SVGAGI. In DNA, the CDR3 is TGTGCCAGCAGTTACTCGGGAGGGCTCACCTACGAGCAGTACTTC. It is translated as CASSYSGGLTYEQYF.

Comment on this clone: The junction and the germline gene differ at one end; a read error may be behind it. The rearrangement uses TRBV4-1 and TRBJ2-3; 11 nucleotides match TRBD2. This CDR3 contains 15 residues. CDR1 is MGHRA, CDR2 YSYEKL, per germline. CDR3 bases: TGCGCCAGCAGCCTGCTAGCGGGAGGCACAGGTACGCAGTATTTT. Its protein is CASSLLAGGTGTQYF.

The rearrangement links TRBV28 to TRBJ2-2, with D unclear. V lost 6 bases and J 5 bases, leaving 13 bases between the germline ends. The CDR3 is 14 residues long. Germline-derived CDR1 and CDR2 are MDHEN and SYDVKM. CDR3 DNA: TGTGCCAGCAGCCCGACGGGTTTAACCGGGGAGCTGTTTTTT. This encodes CASSPTGLTGELFF.

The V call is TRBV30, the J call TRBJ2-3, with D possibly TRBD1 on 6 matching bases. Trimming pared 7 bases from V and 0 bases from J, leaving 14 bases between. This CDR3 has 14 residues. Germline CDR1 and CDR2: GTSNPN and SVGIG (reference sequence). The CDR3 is CAFGGPSSTDTQYF. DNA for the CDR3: TGTGCCTTTGGGGGCCCCTCTAGCACAGATACGCAGTATTTT.

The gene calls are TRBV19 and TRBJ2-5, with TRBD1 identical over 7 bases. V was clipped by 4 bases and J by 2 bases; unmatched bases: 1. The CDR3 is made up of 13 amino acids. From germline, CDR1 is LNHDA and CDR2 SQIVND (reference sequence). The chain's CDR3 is CASSRDRQETQYF. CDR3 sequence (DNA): TGTGCCAGTAGTAGGGACAGACAAGAGACCCAGTACTTC.

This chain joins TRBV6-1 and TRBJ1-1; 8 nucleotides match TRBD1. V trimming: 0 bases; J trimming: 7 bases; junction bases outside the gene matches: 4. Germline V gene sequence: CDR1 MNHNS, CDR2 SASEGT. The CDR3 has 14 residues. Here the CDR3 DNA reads TGTGCCAGCAGTGAAGCGGACGGGACAGGTGAAGCTTTCTTT. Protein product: CASSEADGTGEAFF.

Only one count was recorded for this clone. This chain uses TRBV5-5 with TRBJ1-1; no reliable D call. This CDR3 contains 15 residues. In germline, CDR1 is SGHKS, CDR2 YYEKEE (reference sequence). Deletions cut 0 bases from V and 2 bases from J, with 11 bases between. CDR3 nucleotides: TGTGCCAGCAGCTTGGGTAGTCACAGTAACACTGAAGCTTTCTTT. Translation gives CASSLGSHSNTEAFF. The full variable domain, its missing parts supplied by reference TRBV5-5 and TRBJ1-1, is DAGVTQSPTHLIKTRGQQVTLRCSPISGHKSVSWYQQVLGQGPQFIFQYYEKEERGRGNFPDRFSARQFPNYSSELNVNALLLGDSALYLCASSLGSHSNTEAFFGQGTRLTVV.

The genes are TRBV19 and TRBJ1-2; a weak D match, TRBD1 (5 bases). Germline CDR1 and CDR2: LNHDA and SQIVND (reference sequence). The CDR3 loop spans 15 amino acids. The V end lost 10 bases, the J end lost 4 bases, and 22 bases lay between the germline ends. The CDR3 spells CATRDSPPRSYGYTF. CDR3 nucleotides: TGTGCCACCCGGGACTCTCCCCCGCGGAGCTATGGCTACACCTTC.

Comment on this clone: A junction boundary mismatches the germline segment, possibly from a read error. The CDR3 sequence: CASSLGGRYGTATQYF. The CDR3 DNA follows: TGTGCCAGCAGCTTAGGGGGCAGATATGGCACAGCTACGCAGTATTTT. This chain links TRBV7-8 with TRBJ2-3, with D tentatively TRBD1 (5 bases). The CDR3 covers 16 residues. CDR1 and CDR2 (germline): SGHVS, FQNEAQ.

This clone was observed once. CDR3 loop: CSVRGQGDSDYGYTF. CDR3 nucleotide sequence: TGCAGCGTAAGGGGACAGGGGGATTCGGACTATGGCTACACCTTC. The chain employs TRBV29-1 and TRBJ1-2; TRBD1 matches at 11 bases. This CDR3 contains 15 residues. Germline-derived CDR1 and CDR2 are SQVTM and ANQGSEA. V lost 6 bases, J lost 3 bases, and 9 bases stayed unmatched.

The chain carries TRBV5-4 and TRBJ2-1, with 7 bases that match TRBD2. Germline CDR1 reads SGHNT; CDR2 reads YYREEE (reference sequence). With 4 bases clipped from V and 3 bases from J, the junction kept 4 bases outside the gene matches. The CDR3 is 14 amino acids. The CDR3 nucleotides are TGTGCCAGCAGCAGCGCGGGAGACTACAATGAGCAGTTCTTC. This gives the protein CASSSAGDYNEQFF.

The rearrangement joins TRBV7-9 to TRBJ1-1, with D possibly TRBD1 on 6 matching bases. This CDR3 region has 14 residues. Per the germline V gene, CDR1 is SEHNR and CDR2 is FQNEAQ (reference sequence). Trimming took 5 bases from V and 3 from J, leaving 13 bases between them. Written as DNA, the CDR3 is TGTGCCAGCAGCGTCCCGGGACATTACACTGAAGCTTTCTTT. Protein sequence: CASSVPGHYTEAFF.

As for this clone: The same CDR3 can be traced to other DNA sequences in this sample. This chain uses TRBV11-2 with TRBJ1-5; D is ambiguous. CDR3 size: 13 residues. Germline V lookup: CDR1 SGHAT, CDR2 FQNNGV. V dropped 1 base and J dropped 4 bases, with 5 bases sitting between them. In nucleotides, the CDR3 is TGTGCCAGCAGCTTAGCCGGGAATCAGCCCCAGCATTTT. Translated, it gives CASSLAGNQPQHF. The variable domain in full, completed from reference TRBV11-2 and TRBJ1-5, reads EAGVAQSPRYKIIEKRQSVAFWCNPISGHATLYWYQQILGQGPKLLIQFQNNGVVDDSQLPKDRFSAERLKGVDSTLKIQPAKLEDSAVYLCASSLAGNQPQHFGDGTRLSIL.

CDR3 nucleotide sequence: TGTGCCAGCAGCCTACGCGAGAGGGTAGAAAAACTGTTTTTT. Amino acids: CASSLRERVEKLFF. The V call is TRBV27, the J call TRBJ1-4; no definite D call. The germline V gene has CDR1 MNHEY and CDR2 SMNVEV (reference sequence). This CDR3 contains 14 residues. Between the trimmed V and J ends, which lost 6 bases and 8 bases, there was a span of 16 bases.

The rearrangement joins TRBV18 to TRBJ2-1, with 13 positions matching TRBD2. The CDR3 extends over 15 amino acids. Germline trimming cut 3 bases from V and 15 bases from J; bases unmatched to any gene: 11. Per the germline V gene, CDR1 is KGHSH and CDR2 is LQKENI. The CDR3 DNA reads TGTGCCAGCTCACCCGGGACTAGCGGGACCCCGGAACCGTTCTTC. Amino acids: CASSPGTSGTPEPFF. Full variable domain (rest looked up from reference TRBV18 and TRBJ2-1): NAGVMQNPRHLVRRRGQEARLRCSPMKGHSHVYWYRQLPEEGLKFMVYLQKENIIDESGMPKERFSAEFPKEGPSILRIQQVVRGDSAAYFCASSPGTSGTPEPFFGPGTRLTVL.

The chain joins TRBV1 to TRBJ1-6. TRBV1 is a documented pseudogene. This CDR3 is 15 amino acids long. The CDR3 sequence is CTSSQGLLNGSPLHF. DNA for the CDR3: TGCACCAGCAGCCAAGGACTTTTAAATGGTTCACCCCTCCACTTT.

In DNA, the CDR3 is TGTGCCAGCAGCTTACCCATCCGCCGCGGGAGGTCCTACGAGCAGTACTTC. This sequence encodes CASSLPIRRGRSYEQYF. The J gene is TRBJ2-7, the V gene TRBV7-8; 8 nucleotides align to TRBD2. With V trimmed by 2 bases and J by 1 base, 10 bases remained unmatched. CDR1 SGHVS and CDR2 FQNEAQ come from the germline V gene. The CDR3 contains 17 residues.

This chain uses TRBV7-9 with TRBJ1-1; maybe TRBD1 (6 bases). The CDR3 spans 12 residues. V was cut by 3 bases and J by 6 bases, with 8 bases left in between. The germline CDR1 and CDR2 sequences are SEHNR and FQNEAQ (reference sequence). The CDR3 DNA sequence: TGTGCCAGCAGCTTGGACAGCCCTGAAGCTTTCTTT. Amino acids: CASSLDSPEAFF.

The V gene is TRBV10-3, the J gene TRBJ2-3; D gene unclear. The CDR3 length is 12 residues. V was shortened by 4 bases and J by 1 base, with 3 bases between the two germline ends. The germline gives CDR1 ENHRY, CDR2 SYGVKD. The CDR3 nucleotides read TGTGCCATCAGTGGAGGCACAGATACGCAGTATTTT. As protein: CAISGGTDTQYF.

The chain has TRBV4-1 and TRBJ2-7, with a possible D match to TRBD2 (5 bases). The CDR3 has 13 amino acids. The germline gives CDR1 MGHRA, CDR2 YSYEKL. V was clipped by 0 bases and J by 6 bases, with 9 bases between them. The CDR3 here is CASSQDRAGEQYF. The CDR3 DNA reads TGCGCCAGCAGCCAAGATAGGGCGGGCGAGCAGTACTTC.

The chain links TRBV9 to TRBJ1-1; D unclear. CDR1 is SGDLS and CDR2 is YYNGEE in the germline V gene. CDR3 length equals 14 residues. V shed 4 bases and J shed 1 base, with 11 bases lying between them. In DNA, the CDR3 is TGTGCCAGCAGCATATATCGAGGGAACACTGAAGCTTTCTTT. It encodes CASSIYRGNTEAFF.